The T cell receptor (beta chain) described here comes from a study of CD8 T cells in ankylosing spondylitis. TCRdb itself ran the 5' RACE reads through MiXCR, one entry per CDR3 protein. Of fewer than 400,000 distinct CDR3 sequences in the sample, less than 9.5% were seen once. Many counts were recorded for this clonotype. The antigen is not known. Whole-study findings and limits: A TCR beta motif made of eight highly homologous variants seemed typical of ankylosing spondylitis blood. The clones that were linked to disease were reported to be significantly enriched in matched synovial fluid samples from ankylosing spondylitis patients. Disease-linked clones proved CD8+ and comparatively uncommon in peripheral blood.

Material for sequencing was blood, either unsorted or a sorted T cell fraction (not recorded which). The sequence derives from a male donor with ankylosing spondylitis.

This CDR3 reads CASSQAWTGIRAEAFF. The CDR3 DNA follows: TGTGCCAGCAGCCAAGCCTGGACAGGGATAAGGGCTGAAGCTTTCTTT. The chain employs TRBV14 and TRBJ1-1; TRBD1 matches at 8 bases. Trimming cost V 1 base and J 6 bases; bases outside gene matches: 10. The germline V gene has CDR1 SGHDN and CDR2 FVKESK. The CDR3 is 16 residues long.